These T cell receptor beta chains were read from a single sample in a study of blood T cell repertoires in COVID-19. Sequenced by immunoSEQ multiplex PCR; TCRdb stores in-frame clones only, minus some. The sample shows some 150,000 clones, 89% of them seen only once. What was sequenced was PBMCs or T cells enriched from blood (not recorded which). The receptor set was obtained from a woman between 18 and 29 years old who had recovered from COVID-19. Each CDR3 is given with its conserved first and last residue.

cdr3_length v_call cdr3_aa
14 TRBV6-5 CASSYSFSSGELFF
16 TRBV5-4 CASSLASGRAPDTQYF
12 TRBV18 CASSGAGGEQFF
15 TRBV5-6 CASSLTSGRIPEQFF
13 TRBV5-6 CASSFEPDEKLFF
16 TRBV13 CASSLRGWAVNTEAFF
16 TRBV7-8 CASSPRYQGNTDTQYF
15 TRBV9 CASSERTDPNEKLFF
16 TRBV25-1 CASSGRGLANYNEQFF
15 TRBV7-8 CASSSAGTGVYEQYF
14 TRBV5-1 CASSFESSYNEQFF
13 TRBV5-1 CASSLDLPGELFF
17 TRBV5-1 CASSLGQVFANTGELFF
17 TRBV2 CATLGLGGGGTYNEQFF
19 TRBV14 CASSQERRDRVAASNAAFF
12 TRBV7-2 CASSVYSYEQYF
16 TRBV7-3 CASSAQGSGIINEQFF
15 TRBV19 CASSIGGQGYQPQHF
14 TRBV4-1 CASSQTGAGTEAFF
14 TRBV5-1 CASSPYLGAYEQYF
14 TRBV20-1 CSASSDSLGYGYTF